This T cell receptor beta chain is from a study of T cell repertoires and HLA-DP antigens. Deep-resolution sequencing targeted 150,000 to 250,000 T cell genomes in pre-culture CD4+ samples. TCRdb's copy holds only in-frame clones and misses some; the assay was immunoSEQ multiplex PCR. The sample has roughly 110,000 clones, about 92% seen once. Comments on this clone: Its target is unknown.

From germline, CDR1 is SGHDN and CDR2 FVKESK. CDR3 length: 14 residues. The trim removed 3 bases at V and 7 bases at J, leaving 6 bases unmatched. Sequenced sample: CD4+ T cells from PBMCs. This receptor was taken from a woman aged 18-29 years in good health and CMV-seronegative. The V call is TRBV14, the J call TRBJ1-2, with TRBD1 matching 9 bases. The CDR3 nucleotides read TGTGCCAGCAGCCATCTACAGGGGGCGGGTGGCTACACCTTC. Translated: CASSHLQGAGGYTF.